What follows are 21 T cell receptor beta chains derived from one specimen sequenced in a study of cytomegalovirus exposure and HLA in healthy donors. PCR primers comprised 60 Vbeta and 13 Jbeta primers. Profiled with immunoSEQ multiplex PCR; TCRdb holds only in-frame clones, not every one. The profile covers roughly 240,000 clones, with around 80% appearing a single time and about 0.47% taken by the ten largest. The specimen sequenced was PBMCs. Receptors were obtained from a boy aged 5-17 years in good health and CMV-seronegative.

This clone was picked up a small number of times. The J gene is TRBJ2-3, the V gene TRBV7-9, with 12 positions matching TRBD2. This CDR3 spans 16 amino acids. Germline-derived CDR1 and CDR2 are SEHNR and FQNEAQ (reference sequence). V trimming: 5 bases; J trimming: 2 bases; junction bases outside the gene matches: 5. The DNA for the CDR3 is TGTGCCAGCAGCAGCAGGACTAGCGGGGACACAGATACGCAGTATTTT. This gives the protein CASSSRTSGDTDTQYF.

This clone was seen once. This chain joins TRBV9 and TRBJ1-1; possibly TRBD1 for D (5 bases). Deletions cut 4 bases from V and 1 base from J, with 17 bases between. In germline, CDR1 is SGDLS, CDR2 YYNGEE. The CDR3 is 16 residues long. The CDR3 region is CASSLGGIGRNTEAFF. The CDR3 DNA sequence: TGTGCCAGCAGCCTGGGGGGAATCGGGCGGAACACTGAAGCTTTCTTT. The complete variable domain, with remaining parts taken from reference TRBV9 and TRBJ1-1, reads DSGVTQTPKHLITATGQRVTLRCSPRSGDLSVYWYQQSLDQGLQFLIQYYNGEERAKGNILERFSAQQFPDLHSELNLSSLELGDSALYFCASSLGGIGRNTEAFFGQGTRLTVV.

The chain couples TRBV7-6 to TRBJ2-7, with 15 bases that match TRBD2. The V gene's germline CDR1 is SGHVS and CDR2 FNYEAQ. V was clipped by 3 bases and J by 7 bases; unmatched bases: 7. The CDR3 contains 16 residues. The CDR3 bases are TGTGCCAGCAGCTTTAGTTCGGGACTAGCGGGGGGTGAGCAGTACTTC. Its protein is CASSFSSGLAGGEQYF.

This clone was observed a handful of times. The J gene is TRBJ1-1, the V gene TRBV4-2, with a possible D match to TRBD1 (6 bases). V was cut by 4 bases and J by 4 bases, with 16 bases left in between. The CDR3 has 15 amino acids. The germline gives CDR1 LGHNA, CDR2 YNFKEQ. This CDR3 reads CASSPGEGDSTEAFF. CDR3 in DNA: TGTGCCAGCAGCCCCGGGGAGGGGGATAGCACTGAAGCTTTCTTT.

The chain is built from TRBV7-8 and TRBJ2-5, with TRBD1 matching over 8 bases. CDR1 and CDR2 from the germline V gene are SGHVS and FQNEAQ. This CDR3 spans 15 amino acids. The ends lost 5 bases at V and 7 bases at J; junction bases unmatched: 12. The CDR3 loop is CASSPGGVGKWTQYF. The CDR3 DNA reads TGTGCCAGCAGCCCAGGGGGCGTCGGGAAGTGGACCCAGTACTTC.

The chain employs TRBV5-1 and TRBJ2-3, with D tentatively TRBD2 (6 bases). Germline V gene data show CDR1 as SGHRS and CDR2 as YFSETQ. This CDR3 spans 16 amino acids. V shed 7 bases and J shed 0 bases, with 18 bases lying between them. CDR3 sequence: CASGVLGAGSTDTQYF. CDR3 coding DNA: TGCGCCAGCGGGGTTTTGGGAGCGGGCAGCACAGATACGCAGTATTTT. Filled out from reference TRBV5-1 and TRBJ2-3, the complete variable domain reads KAGVTQTPRYLIKTRGQQVTLSCSPISGHRSVSWYQQTPGQGLQFLFEYFSETQRNKGNFPGRFSGRQFSNSRSEMNVSTLELGDSALYLCASGVLGAGSTDTQYFGPGTRLTVL.

Notes on this clone: One junction end does not reproduce the germline sequence, and a read error may be involved. This chain uses TRBV13 with TRBJ2-4; TRBD2 is a possible D gene (6 bases). The CDR3 has 12 amino acids. Germline lookup yields CDR1 PRHDT and CDR2 FYEKMQ (reference sequence). CDR3 nucleotide sequence: TGTGCCAGCTCCTCGGGGGTAAACACTCAGTACTTC. This encodes CASSSGVNTQYF.

The chain combines TRBV6-6 with TRBJ1-1; D perhaps matches TRBD1 (6 bases). The V and J ends lost 5 bases and 0 bases respectively, with 10 bases between them. Per germline, CDR1 MNHNY and CDR2 SVGAGI (reference sequence). The CDR3 has 14 residues. As DNA, the CDR3 is TGTGCCAGCAGTAACGGACAGTTGAACACTGAAGCTTTCTTT. Translating gives CASSNGQLNTEAFF.

The chain links TRBV5-1 to TRBJ2-7; D possibly corresponds to TRBD2 (7 bases). The CDR3 is made up of 15 amino acids. Trimming removed 4 bases at V and 2 bases at J, with 16 bases between. The germline CDR1 and CDR2 sequences are SGHRS and YFSETQ. CDR3 in DNA: TGCGCCAGCAGCCCCGAGGGGGGGTTTACCTACGAGCAGTACTTC. Its translation is CASSPEGGFTYEQYF.

The rearrangement links TRBV6-6 to TRBJ1-4; no definite D call. V lost 6 bases and J lost 12, with 23 bases in between. The CDR3 runs to 15 residues. CDR1 is MNHNY and CDR2 is SVGAGI in the germline V gene (reference sequence). The CDR3: CASSYAPRSKEELFF. CDR3 in DNA: TGTGCCAGCAGCTACGCCCCGCGATCGAAGGAGGAACTGTTTTTT.

V and J are TRBV6-5 and TRBJ2-3, with 15 nucleotides matching TRBD2. The CDR3 sequence is 15 residues long. The junction had 0 bases not matched to a gene; V was cut back by 4 bases and J by 4 bases. Germline assignment: CDR1 MNHEY and CDR2 SVGAGI. The CDR3 coding sequence is TGTGCCAGCAGTTGGACTAGCGGGGGGGCAGATACGCAGTATTTT. Residues: CASSWTSGGADTQYF.

This chain links TRBV27 with TRBJ1-5; D might be TRBD1 (6 bases). Germline CDR1 MNHEY, CDR2 SMNVEV (reference sequence). The CDR3 contains 14 residues. V dropped 1 base and J dropped 5 bases, with 9 bases sitting between them. As DNA, the CDR3 is TGTGCCAGCAGTTTATTCAGGGGCCATCAGCCCCAGCATTTT. The encoded protein is CASSLFRGHQPQHF.

The chain employs TRBV10-3 and TRBJ2-5, with TRBD1 matching 7 bases. Germline loops: CDR1 ENHRY, CDR2 SYGVKD. After removal of 6 bases from V and 0 bases from J, the junction contained 7 bases not matched to a gene. The CDR3 runs to 15 residues. DNA for the CDR3: TGTGCCATCAGGGGAAGCACAGGGGACCAAGAGACCCAGTACTTC. Amino acid sequence: CAIRGSTGDQETQYF.

This sequence joins TRBV7-9 and TRBJ1-1; D might be TRBD1 (5 bases). V gave up 5 bases and J gave up 7 bases, with 14 bases separating them. This CDR3 is 13 amino acids long. Germline CDR1 and CDR2: SEHNR and FQNEAQ (reference sequence). The CDR3: CASSAGQILEAFF. The CDR3 DNA is TGTGCCAGCAGCGCCGGACAAATACTTGAAGCTTTCTTT.

The chain links TRBV4-1 to TRBJ2-7; the D gene is possibly TRBD1 (6 bases). Trimming removed 0 bases from V and 2 bases from J, with 17 bases in between. The germline V gene encodes CDR1 MGHRA and CDR2 YSYEKL. The CDR3 sequence is 17 residues long. The CDR3 nucleotides are TGCGCCAGCAGCCAAGATCCGAGGCGGCCAGGGGCCTACGAGCAGTACTTC. The encoded protein is CASSQDPRRPGAYEQYF.

The V call is TRBV18, the J call TRBJ1-6; D might be TRBD1 (6 bases). Trimming stripped 4 bases from V and 9 bases from J, with 10 bases between. Germline assignment: CDR1 KGHSH and CDR2 LQKENI. This CDR3 spans 13 amino acids. The CDR3 DNA is TGTGCCAGCTCACTAGGACAGTTTTCACCCCTCCACTTT. This translates into CASSLGQFSPLHF.

As for this clone: Other nucleotide sequences in the sample specify the same CDR3. This chain connects TRBV10-3 to TRBJ1-2; 8 bases are a match to TRBD1. CDR1 and CDR2 (germline): ENHRY, SYGVKD. The V and J ends lost 3 bases and 7 bases, in that order; junction bases with no gene match: 4. This CDR3 spans 13 amino acids. As DNA, the CDR3 is TGTGCCATCAGTGACGGACAGGGCGTTGGCTACACCTTC. Protein sequence: CAISDGQGVGYTF.

The CDR3: CASSLGTMPDTQYF. Written as DNA, the CDR3 is TGTGCCAGCAGTTTAGGGACTATGCCAGATACGCAGTATTTT. The rearrangement uses TRBV27 and TRBJ2-3; 7 positions agree with TRBD2. From germline, CDR1 is MNHEY and CDR2 SMNVEV (reference sequence). Trimming took 2 bases from V and 4 from J; bases not matched to a gene: 3. This CDR3 region has 14 residues.

This clone was detected a few times. The chain couples TRBV9 to TRBJ2-3; tentative D call: TRBD2 (6 bases). V lost 3 bases, J lost 4 bases, and 18 bases lay in between. This CDR3 is 16 amino acids long. Germline CDR1 SGDLS, CDR2 YYNGEE. For the CDR3, the DNA is TGTGCCAGCAGCGACTATTCGACTAGTCTGGCAGATACGCAGTATTTT. It encodes CASSDYSTSLADTQYF.

The gene calls are TRBV5-1 and TRBJ2-3; D possibly corresponds to TRBD2 (5 bases). Deletions cut 0 bases from V and 4 bases from J, with 12 bases between. The CDR3 has 15 residues. From germline, CDR1 is SGHRS and CDR2 YFSETQ. CDR3 sequence (DNA): TGCGCCAGCAGCTTGGAGGGAGTAACGGCAGATACGCAGTATTTT. Protein: CASSLEGVTADTQYF.

The chain joins TRBV6-5 to TRBJ1-6, with a possible D match to TRBD1 (5 bases). V was clipped by 5 bases and J by 11 bases, with 16 bases between them. This CDR3 has 14 amino acids. Germline V lookup: CDR1 MNHEY, CDR2 SVGAGI. Written as DNA, the CDR3 is TGTGCCAGCAGTACAGGACGGAGCGGGGCACCCCTCCACTTT. Translated: CASSTGRSGAPLHF.